This T cell receptor beta chain emerged from a study of cytomegalovirus exposure and HLA in healthy donors. General study results and limits: Cytomegalovirus association was assigned to about 150 TCR beta chains.

Remarks on this clone: Its specificity is not known.

Amplification used 60 Vbeta primers and 13 Jbeta primers. In the source study's methods: An analysis performed later counted roughly 79 million unique TCR beta chains (roughly 10 million of them shared). The data were produced by immunoSEQ multiplex PCR, yet TCRdb's version contains in-frame clones alone and is incomplete. Clonal size and the V and J genes are those of that table, whereas D and trimming came from the DNA. The sample includes more than 150,000 clones, 81% of them seen just once. The CDR3 loop spans 15 amino acids. CDR1 and CDR2 from the germline V gene are SGHRS and YFSETQ. V lost 0 bases to trimming and J lost 6 bases; unmatched junction nucleotides: 9.

The rearrangement joins TRBV5-1 to TRBJ2-7; 7 nucleotides align to TRBD2. This TCR was sampled from a man in his fifties in good health and CMV-seropositive. The specimen was PBMCs. The DNA of the CDR3 is TGCGCCAGCAGCTTGGAGGGAGGGCCGGGGATCGAGCAGTACTTC. It is translated as CASSLEGGPGIEQYF.